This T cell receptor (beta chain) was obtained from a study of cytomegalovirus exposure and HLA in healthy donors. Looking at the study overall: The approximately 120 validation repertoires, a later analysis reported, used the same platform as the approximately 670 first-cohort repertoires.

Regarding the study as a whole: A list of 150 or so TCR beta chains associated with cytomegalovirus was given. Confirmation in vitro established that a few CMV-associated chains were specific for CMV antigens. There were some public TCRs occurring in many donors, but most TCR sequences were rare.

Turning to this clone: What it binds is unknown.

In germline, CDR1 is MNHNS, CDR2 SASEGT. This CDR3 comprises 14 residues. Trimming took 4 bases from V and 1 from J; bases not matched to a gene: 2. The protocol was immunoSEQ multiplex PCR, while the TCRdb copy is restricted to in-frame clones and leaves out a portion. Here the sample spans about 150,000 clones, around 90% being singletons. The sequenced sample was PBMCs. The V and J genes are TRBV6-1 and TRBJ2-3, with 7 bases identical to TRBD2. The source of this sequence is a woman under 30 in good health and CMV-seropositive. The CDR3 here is CASSGLARTDTQYF. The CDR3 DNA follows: TGTGCCAGCAGTGGACTAGCCCGCACAGATACGCAGTATTTT.